Listed below are T cell receptor beta chains from one sample, sequenced in a study of T cells in Graves' hyperthyroidism and ophthalmopathy. One entry per CDR3 protein results from TCRdb running MiXCR on the multiplex PCR reads. Here the sample spans around 300,000 distinct CDR3 sequences, approximately 19% being singletons. Sequenced sample: blood. The source of these receptors is a man over 45 with Graves' ophthalmopathy. CDR3s leave out the opening cysteine and the closing phenylalanine or tryptophan. Each record gives: J gene, V gene, clone size, CDR3 protein. Clone size is stated in some rows and not others, as once, few, many or a class when expanded.

J: TRBJ2-1
V: TRBV28
size: many
CDR3: ASSPQRAGGNNEQF

J: TRBJ1-1
V: TRBV6-6
size: NA
CDR3: ASSYSMYTEAF

J: TRBJ1-2
V: TRBV6-2/TRBV6-3
size: few
CDR3: ASSPRGGVTANYGYT

J: TRBJ2-7
V: TRBV28
size: NA
CDR3: ASSPPGATKNEQY

J: TRBJ2-6
V: TRBV12-3/TRBV12-4
size: few
CDR3: ASSPRARVISGANVLT

J: TRBJ1-2
V: TRBV20-1
size: many
CDR3: SARGWQGDRGGYT

J: TRBJ2-1
V: TRBV5-1
size: many
CDR3: ASSRGAGADNEQF

J: TRBJ2-1
V: TRBV19
size: NA
CDR3: ASSIWGQGASNEQF

J: TRBJ1-5
V: TRBV15
size: few
CDR3: ATSRTGGGQPQH

J: TRBJ2-7
V: TRBV27
size: many
CDR3: ASRSTGRNDEQY

J: TRBJ2-1
V: TRBV6-1
size: many
CDR3: ASSETGASYNEQF

J: TRBJ2-3
V: TRBV28
size: NA
CDR3: ASSLGQPSTETQY

J: TRBJ1-5
V: TRBV20-1
size: NA
CDR3: SARGTDVDQPQH

J: TRBJ1-2
V: TRBV9
size: many
CDR3: ASSVQDNYGYT

J: TRBJ2-6
V: TRBV28
size: many
CDR3: ASSPGLAGAAGANVLT

J: TRBJ2-3
V: TRBV20-1
size: many
CDR3: SAIGNTDTQY

J: TRBJ2-3
V: TRBV24-1
size: few
CDR3: AASDIQLTDTQY

J: TRBJ1-2
V: TRBV28
size: many
CDR3: ASSQAAHYGYT

J: TRBJ2-3
V: TRBV30
size: NA
CDR3: AWSVLLGAGVTDTQY

J: TRBJ2-7
V: TRBV30
size: many
CDR3: AWSVGGRGYEQY

J: TRBJ1-2
V: TRBV28
size: many
CDR3: ASSSPGRVYGYT

J: TRBJ2-2
V: TRBV20-1
size: NA
CDR3: SARVASDSTGELF

J: TRBJ1-2
V: TRBV4-1
size: few
CDR3: ASSQEAGQGYT

J: TRBJ1-4
V: TRBV11-2
size: many
CDR3: ASSLAQGSNEKLF

J: TRBJ2-1
V: TRBV6-1
size: NA
CDR3: ASSGTREILYNEQF

J: TRBJ2-5
V: TRBV7-8
size: NA
CDR3: ASSLSGTGVGETQY

J: TRBJ2-2
V: TRBV3-1
size: few
CDR3: ASSQVSGGSGAGELF

J: TRBJ2-5
V: TRBV3-1
size: NA
CDR3: ASSLRGRKTQY

J: TRBJ2-5
V: TRBV19
size: few
CDR3: ASSIQGSQETQY

J: TRBJ2-5
V: TRBV5-8
size: few
CDR3: ASSPLVASGREAETQY

J: TRBJ1-1
V: TRBV6-1
size: NA
CDR3: ASSLGQVGF

J: TRBJ2-5
V: TRBV6-9
size: few
CDR3: ASSLGLAGLGGETQY

J: TRBJ2-7
V: TRBV3-1
size: NA
CDR3: ASSLGTATYEQY